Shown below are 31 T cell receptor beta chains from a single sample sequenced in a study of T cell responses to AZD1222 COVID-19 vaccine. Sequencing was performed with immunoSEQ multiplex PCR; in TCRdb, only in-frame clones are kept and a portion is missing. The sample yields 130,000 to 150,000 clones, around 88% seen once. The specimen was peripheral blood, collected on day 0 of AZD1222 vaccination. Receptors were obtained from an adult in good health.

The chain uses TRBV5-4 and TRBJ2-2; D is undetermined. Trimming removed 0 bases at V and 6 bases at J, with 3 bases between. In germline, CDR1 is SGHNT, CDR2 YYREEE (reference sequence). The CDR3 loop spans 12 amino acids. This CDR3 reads CASSLDAGELFF. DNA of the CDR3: TGTGCCAGCAGCTTGGACGCCGGGGAGCTGTTTTTT.

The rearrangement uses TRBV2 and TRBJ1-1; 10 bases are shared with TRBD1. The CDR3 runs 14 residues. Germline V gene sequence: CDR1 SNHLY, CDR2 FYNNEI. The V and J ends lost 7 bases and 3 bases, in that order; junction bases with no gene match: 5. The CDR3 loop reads CASTWTGGDTEAFF. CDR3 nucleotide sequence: TGTGCCAGCACTTGGACAGGGGGGGACACTGAAGCTTTCTTT. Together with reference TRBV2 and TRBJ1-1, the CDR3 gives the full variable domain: EPEVTQTPSHQVTQMGQEVILRCVPISNHLYFYWYRQILGQKVEFLVSFYNNEISEKSEIFDDQFSVERPDGSNFTLKIRSTKLEDSAMYFCASTWTGGDTEAFFGQGTRLTVV.

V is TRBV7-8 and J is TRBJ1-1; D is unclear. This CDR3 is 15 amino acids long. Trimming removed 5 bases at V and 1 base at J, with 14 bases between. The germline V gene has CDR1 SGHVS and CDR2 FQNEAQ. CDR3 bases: TGTGCCAGCAGCCTAAGAGGACGGGAGAACACTGAAGCTTTCTTT. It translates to CASSLRGRENTEAFF. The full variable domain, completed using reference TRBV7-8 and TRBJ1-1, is GAGVSQSPRYKVAKRGQDVALRCDPISGHVSLFWYQQALGQGPEFLTYFQNEAQLDKSGLPSDRFFAERPEGSVSTLKIQRTQQEDSAVYLCASSLRGRENTEAFFGQGTRLTVV.

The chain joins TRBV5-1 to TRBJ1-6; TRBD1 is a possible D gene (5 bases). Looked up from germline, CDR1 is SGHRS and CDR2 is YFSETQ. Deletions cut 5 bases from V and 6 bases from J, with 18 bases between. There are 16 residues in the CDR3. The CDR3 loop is CASRTSSGWGNSPLHF. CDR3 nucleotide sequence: TGCGCCAGCAGAACCTCCTCAGGGTGGGGTAATTCACCCCTCCACTTT.

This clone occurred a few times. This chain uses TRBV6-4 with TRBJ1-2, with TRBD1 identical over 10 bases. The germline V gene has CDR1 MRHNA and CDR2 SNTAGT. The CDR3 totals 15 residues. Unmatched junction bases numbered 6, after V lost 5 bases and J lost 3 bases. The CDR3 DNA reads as TGTGCCAGCAGTAGCGACAGGGGGCGCGACTATGGCTACACCTTC. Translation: CASSSDRGRDYGYTF.

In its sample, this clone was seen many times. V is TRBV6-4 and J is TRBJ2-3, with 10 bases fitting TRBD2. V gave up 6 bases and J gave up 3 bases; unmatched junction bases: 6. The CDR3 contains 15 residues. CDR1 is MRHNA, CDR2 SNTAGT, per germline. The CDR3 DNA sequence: TGTGCCAGCAGCAAGAGCGGGGGGGGTACAGATACGCAGTATTTT. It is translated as CASSKSGGGTDTQYF.

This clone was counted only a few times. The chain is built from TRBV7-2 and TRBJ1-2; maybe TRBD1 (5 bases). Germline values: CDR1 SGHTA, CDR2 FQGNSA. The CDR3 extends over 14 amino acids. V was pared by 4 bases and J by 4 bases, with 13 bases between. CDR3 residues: CASSSEGRGYGYTF. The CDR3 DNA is TGTGCCAGCAGCTCGGAGGGGAGGGGCTATGGCTACACCTTC.

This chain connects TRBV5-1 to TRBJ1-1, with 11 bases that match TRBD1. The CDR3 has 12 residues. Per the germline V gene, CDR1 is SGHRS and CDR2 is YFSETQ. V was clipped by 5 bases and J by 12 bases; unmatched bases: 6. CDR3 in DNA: TGCGCCAGCAGACTTGGGACAGGGGGAACTTTCTTT. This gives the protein CASRLGTGGTFF.

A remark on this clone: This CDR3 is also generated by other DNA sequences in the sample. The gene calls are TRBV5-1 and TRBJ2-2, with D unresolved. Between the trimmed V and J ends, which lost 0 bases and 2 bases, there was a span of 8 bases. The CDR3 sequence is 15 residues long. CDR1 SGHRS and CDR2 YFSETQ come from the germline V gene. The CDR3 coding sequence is TGCGCCAGCAGCTTGGGCCACAGAAACACCGGGGAGCTGTTTTTT. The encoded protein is CASSLGHRNTGELFF.

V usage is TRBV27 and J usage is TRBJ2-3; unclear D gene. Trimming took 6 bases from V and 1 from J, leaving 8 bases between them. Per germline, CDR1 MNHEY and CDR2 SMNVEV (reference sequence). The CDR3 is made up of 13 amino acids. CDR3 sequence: CASSHTGTDTQYF. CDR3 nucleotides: TGTGCCAGCAGCCACACGGGCACAGATACGCAGTATTTT.

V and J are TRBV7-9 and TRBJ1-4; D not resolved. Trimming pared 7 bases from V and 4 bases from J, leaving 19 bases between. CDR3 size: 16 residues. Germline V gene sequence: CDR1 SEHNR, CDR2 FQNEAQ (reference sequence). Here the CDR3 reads CASNLGGGSFNEKLFF. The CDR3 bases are TGTGCCAGCAACCTCGGCGGCGGGTCATTTAATGAAAAACTGTTTTTT.

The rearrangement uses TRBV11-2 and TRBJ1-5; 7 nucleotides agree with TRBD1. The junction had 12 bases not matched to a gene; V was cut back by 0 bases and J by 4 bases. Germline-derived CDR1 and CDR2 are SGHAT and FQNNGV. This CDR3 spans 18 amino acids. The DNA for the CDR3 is TGTGCCAGCAGCTTAGAGGGGATGAGGGGGCGACGAAATCAGCCCCAGCATTTT. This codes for CASSLEGMRGRRNQPQHF.

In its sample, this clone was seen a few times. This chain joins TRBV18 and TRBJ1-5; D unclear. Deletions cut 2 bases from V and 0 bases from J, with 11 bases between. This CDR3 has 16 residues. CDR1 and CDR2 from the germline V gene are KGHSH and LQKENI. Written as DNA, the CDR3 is TGTGCCAGCTCACCATGGGCAGCTGATAGCAATCAGCCCCAGCATTTT. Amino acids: CASSPWAADSNQPQHF.

The CDR3 DNA reads TGTGCCACCAGCAGATACAAGGGAGGGGTAACTGAAGCTTTCTTT. It encodes CATSRYKGGVTEAFF. The chain recombines TRBV15 with TRBJ1-1; possibly TRBD1 for D (5 bases). Trimming removed 2 bases at V and 5 bases at J, with 15 bases between. CDR3 length equals 15 residues. CDR1 and CDR2 from the germline V gene are LNHNV and YYDKDF (reference sequence).

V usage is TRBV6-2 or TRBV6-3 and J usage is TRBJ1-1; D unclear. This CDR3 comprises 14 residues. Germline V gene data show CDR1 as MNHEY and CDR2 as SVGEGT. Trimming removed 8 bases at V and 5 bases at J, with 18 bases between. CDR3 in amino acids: CASGQQGIRTEAFF. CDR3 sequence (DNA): TGTGCCAGCGGCCAACAAGGGATTAGGACTGAAGCTTTCTTT.

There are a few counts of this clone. In nucleotides, the CDR3 is TGTGCCAGCAGCACAGGGGTGAACACTGAAGCTTTCTTT. It specifies CASSTGVNTEAFF. This chain links TRBV9 with TRBJ1-1; 7 positions agree with TRBD1. The CDR3 extends over 13 amino acids. The V and J ends lost 4 bases and 0 bases, in that order; junction bases with no gene match: 0. Germline loops: CDR1 SGDLS, CDR2 YYNGEE.

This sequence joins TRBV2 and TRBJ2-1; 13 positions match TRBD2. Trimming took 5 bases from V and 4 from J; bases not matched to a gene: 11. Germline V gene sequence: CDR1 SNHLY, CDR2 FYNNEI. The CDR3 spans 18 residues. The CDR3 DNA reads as TGTGCCAGCAGTCGTCGACTAGCGGGGGGCCTAACTTACAATGAGCAGTTCTTC. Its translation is CASSRRLAGGLTYNEQFF.

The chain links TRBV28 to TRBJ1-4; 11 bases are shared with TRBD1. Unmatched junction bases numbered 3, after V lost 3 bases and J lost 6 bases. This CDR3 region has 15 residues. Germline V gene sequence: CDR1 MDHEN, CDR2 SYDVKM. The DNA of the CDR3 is TGTGCCAGCAGTTTCGGGACAGGGGGTGATGAAAAACTGTTTTTT. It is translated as CASSFGTGGDEKLFF.

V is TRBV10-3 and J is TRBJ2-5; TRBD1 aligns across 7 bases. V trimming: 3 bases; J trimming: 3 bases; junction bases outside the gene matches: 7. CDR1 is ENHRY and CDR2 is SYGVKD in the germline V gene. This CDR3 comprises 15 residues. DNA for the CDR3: TGTGCCATCAGTGACGCCCCGGGACAGAAAGAGACCCAGTACTTC. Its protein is CAISDAPGQKETQYF.

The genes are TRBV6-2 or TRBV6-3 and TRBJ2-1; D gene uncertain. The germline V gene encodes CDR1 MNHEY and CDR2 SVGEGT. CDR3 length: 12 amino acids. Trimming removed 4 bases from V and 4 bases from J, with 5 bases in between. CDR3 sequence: CASSSEYNEQFF. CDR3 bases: TGTGCCAGCAGTTCCGAATACAATGAGCAGTTCTTC.

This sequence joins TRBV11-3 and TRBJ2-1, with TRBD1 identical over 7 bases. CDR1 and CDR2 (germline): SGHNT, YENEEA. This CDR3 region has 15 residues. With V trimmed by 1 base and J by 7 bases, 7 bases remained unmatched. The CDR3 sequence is CASSLGSTGVNEQFF. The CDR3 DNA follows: TGTGCCAGCAGCTTAGGCTCTACAGGGGTAAATGAGCAGTTCTTC.

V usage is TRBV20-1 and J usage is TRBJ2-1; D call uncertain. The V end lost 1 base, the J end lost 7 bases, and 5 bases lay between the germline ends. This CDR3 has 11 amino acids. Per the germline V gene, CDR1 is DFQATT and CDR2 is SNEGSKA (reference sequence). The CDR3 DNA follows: TGCAGTGCTAGAGTGGTTAATGAGCAGTTCTTC. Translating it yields CSARVVNEQFF.

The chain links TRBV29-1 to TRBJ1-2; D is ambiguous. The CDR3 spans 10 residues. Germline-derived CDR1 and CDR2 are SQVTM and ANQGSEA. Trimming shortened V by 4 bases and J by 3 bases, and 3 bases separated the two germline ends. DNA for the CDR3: TGCAGCGTTGCCCACTATGGCTACACCTTC. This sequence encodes CSVAHYGYTF.

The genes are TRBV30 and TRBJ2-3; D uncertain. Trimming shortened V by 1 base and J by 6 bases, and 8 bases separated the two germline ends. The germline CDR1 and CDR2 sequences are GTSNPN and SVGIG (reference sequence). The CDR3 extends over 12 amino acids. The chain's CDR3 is CAWSGAADTQYF. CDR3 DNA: TGTGCCTGGAGTGGGGCGGCGGATACGCAGTATTTT.

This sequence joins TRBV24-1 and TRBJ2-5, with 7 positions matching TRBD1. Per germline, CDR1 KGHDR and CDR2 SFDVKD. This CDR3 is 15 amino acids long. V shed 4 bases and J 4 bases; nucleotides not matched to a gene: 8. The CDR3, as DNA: TGTGCCACCAGTGACCGCGGACAGGCGGGAGAGACCCAGTACTTC. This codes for CATSDRGQAGETQYF.

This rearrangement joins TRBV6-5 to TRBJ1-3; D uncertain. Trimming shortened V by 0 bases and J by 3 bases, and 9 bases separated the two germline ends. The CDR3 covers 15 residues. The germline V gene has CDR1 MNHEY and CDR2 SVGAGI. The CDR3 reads CASSYSYSNGNTIYF. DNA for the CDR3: TGTGCCAGCAGTTACTCTTACAGTAATGGAAACACCATATATTTT.

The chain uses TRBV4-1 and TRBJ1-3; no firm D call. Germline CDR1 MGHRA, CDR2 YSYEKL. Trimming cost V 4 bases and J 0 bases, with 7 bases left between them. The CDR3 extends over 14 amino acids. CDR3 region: CASSRYDSGNTIYF. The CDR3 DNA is TGCGCCAGCAGCCGGTACGACTCTGGAAACACCATATATTTT.

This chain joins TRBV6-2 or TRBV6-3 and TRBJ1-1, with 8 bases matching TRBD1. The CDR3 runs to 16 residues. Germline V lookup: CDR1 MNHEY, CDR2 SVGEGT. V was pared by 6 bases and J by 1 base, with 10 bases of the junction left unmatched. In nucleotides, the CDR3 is TGTGCCAGCAGCCCTCTCCCCGGGACAGGGAACACTGAAGCTTTCTTT. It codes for CASSPLPGTGNTEAFF.

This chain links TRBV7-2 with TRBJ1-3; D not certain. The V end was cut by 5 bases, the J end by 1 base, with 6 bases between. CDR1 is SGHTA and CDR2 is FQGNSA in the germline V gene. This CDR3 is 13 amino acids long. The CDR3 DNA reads TGTGCCAGCAGCGGAGGTTCTGGAAACACCATATATTTT. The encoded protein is CASSGGSGNTIYF.

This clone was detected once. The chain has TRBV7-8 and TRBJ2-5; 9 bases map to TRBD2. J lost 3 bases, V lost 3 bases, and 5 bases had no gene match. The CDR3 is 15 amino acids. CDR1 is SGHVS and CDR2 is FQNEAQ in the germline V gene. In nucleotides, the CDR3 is TGTGCCAGCAGCTTCCAGCGGGGGGCTGAAGAGACCCAGTACTTC. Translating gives CASSFQRGAEETQYF.

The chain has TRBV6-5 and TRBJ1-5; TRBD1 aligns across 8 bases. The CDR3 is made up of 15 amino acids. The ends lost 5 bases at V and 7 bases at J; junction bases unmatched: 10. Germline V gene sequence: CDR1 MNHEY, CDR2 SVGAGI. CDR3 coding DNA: TGTGCCAGCAGTACGGGGGCAGGGGGCGGGCAGCCCCAGCATTTT. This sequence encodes CASSTGAGGGQPQHF.